This T cell receptor (beta chain) is from a study of blood T cell repertoires in COVID-19. Methods used by the authors: Counts of nucleated cells, estimated from reference gene primer amplification, were obtained. Some clones are missing from TCRdb's copy, which holds only in-frame ones; the method was immunoSEQ multiplex PCR. V, J and clone size derive from that table, while D and trimming were established from the DNA sequence. The data hold about 280,000 clones, with roughly four fifths observed a single time. This CDR3 has 16 residues. Germline V gene lookup returns CDR1 ENHRY and CDR2 SYGVKD. The ends lost 5 bases at V and 2 bases at J; junction bases unmatched: 7.

This TCR derives from a woman between 50 and 59 years old who had recovered from COVID-19. Source material: peripheral blood. This rearrangement joins TRBV10-3 to TRBJ2-2, with 8 bases that match TRBD1. As DNA, the CDR3 is TGTGCCATCAGTTTCTTGGGGACAGGTAACACCGGGGAGCTGTTTTTT. Translation gives CAISFLGTGNTGELFF.